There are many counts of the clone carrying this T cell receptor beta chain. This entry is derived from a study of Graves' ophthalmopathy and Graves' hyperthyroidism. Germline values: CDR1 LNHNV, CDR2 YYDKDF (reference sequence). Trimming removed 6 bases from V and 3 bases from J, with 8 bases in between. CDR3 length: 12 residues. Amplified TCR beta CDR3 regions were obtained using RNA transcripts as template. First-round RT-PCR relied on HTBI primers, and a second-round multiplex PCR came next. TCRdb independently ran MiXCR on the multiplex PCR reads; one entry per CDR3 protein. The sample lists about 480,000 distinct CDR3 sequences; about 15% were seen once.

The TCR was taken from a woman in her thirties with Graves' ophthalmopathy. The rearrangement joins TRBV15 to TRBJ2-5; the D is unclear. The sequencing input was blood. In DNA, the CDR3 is TGTGCCACCAGTTCCTTTGAAGAGACCCAGTACTTC. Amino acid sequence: CATSSFEETQYF.